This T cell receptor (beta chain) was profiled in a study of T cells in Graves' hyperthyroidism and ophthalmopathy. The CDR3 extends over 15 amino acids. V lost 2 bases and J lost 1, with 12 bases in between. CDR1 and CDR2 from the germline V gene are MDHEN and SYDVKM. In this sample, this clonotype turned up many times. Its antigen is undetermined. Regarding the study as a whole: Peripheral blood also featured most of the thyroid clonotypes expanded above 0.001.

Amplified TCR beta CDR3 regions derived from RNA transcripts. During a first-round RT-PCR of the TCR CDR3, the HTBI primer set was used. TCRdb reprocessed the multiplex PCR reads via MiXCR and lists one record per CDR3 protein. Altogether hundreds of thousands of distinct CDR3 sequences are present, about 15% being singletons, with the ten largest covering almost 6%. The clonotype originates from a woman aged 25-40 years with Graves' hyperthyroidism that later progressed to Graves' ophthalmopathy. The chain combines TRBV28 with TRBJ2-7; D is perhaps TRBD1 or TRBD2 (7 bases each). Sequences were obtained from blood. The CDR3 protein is CASSLGRGRSYEQYF. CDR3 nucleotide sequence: TGTGCCAGCAGTTTAGGGAGGGGGCGGTCCTACGAGCAGTACTTC.